Below are 29 T cell receptor beta chains sequenced from a single sample in a study of identical twins. TCRdb re-derived calls from the 5' RACE reads in MiXCR, one entry per CDR3 protein. Of approximately 700,000 distinct CDR3 sequences detected, 15% to 20% appear once; the ten largest clones hold less than 15%. These data were also reused for a study on T cells expressing NK-cell markers.

Sequences were obtained from PBMCs. Source of these receptors: a woman aged 18-29 years in good health.

V usage is TRBV20-1 and J usage is TRBJ2-2; D is undetermined. Germline V gene data show CDR1 as DFQATT and CDR2 as SNEGSKA (reference sequence). The CDR3 spans 13 residues. Trimming shortened V by 3 bases and J by 0 bases, and 5 bases separated the two germline ends. As DNA, the CDR3 is TGCAGTGCTAGGATAGCGAACACCGGGGAGCTGTTTTTT. Translated, it gives CSARIANTGELFF.

This chain links TRBV18 with TRBJ2-7, with D uncertain. CDR3 length: 14 residues. Per the germline V gene, CDR1 is KGHSH and CDR2 is LQKENI. V lost 3 bases and J lost 5, with 14 bases in between. This chain's CDR3 is CASSPYVSLNEQYF. CDR3 coding DNA: TGTGCCAGCTCACCTTACGTCAGTTTGAACGAGCAGTACTTC. Based on the CDR3 plus reference TRBV18 and TRBJ2-7, the full variable domain is NAGVMQNPRHLVRRRGQEARLRCSPMKGHSHVYWYRQLPEEGLKFMVYLQKENIIDESGMPKERFSAEFPKEGPSILRIQQVVRGDSAAYFCASSPYVSLNEQYFGPGTRLTVT.

V is TRBV7-2 and J is TRBJ2-5; a possible D gene is TRBD2 (5 bases). The germline V gene has CDR1 SGHTA and CDR2 FQGNSA. The CDR3 is 13 residues long. Trimming took off 1 base at V and 6 bases at J, with 9 bases between the two ends. CDR3 DNA: TGTGCCAGCAGCTTAGAGCCGGGGAAGACCCAGTACTTC. Translation: CASSLEPGKTQYF.

The sample holds one count of this clonotype. V usage is TRBV15 and J usage is TRBJ2-7; 8 bases line up with TRBD2. This CDR3 has 16 residues. Germline V CDR1 and CDR2: LNHNV, YYDKDF (reference sequence). V dropped 0 bases and J dropped 3; count of bases not matched to a gene: 7. The CDR3 sequence: CATSRDLERGHYEQYF. DNA of the CDR3: TGTGCCACCAGCAGAGATCTAGAGCGGGGGCACTACGAGCAGTACTTC.

This clonotype was found a few times. Here the CDR3 reads CASSLRTGPGGYTF. Here the CDR3 DNA reads TGTGCCAGCAGTTTGCGGACGGGCCCAGGTGGCTACACCTTC. The V and J genes are TRBV6-5 and TRBJ1-2; D unclear. Trimming shortened V by 4 bases and J by 7 bases, and 16 bases separated the two germline ends. The V gene's germline CDR1 is MNHEY and CDR2 SVGAGI. The CDR3 is made up of 14 amino acids.

The chain recombines TRBV7-2 with TRBJ2-1; possibly TRBD2 for D (5 bases). With 4 bases removed from V and 10 bases from J, the gap between germline ends came to 11 bases. CDR3 length: 12 residues. Germline values: CDR1 SGHTA, CDR2 FQGNSA. CDR3 amino acids: CASSSPWREQFF. CDR3 in DNA: TGTGCCAGCAGCTCCCCTTGGAGGGAGCAGTTCTTC.

The table lists this clonotype with a few counts. A clone one base away is much larger, so this may be a read error. J is TRBJ1-1 and V is TRBV5-6; TRBD1 is a possible D gene (6 bases). Germline V gene sequence: CDR1 SGHDT, CDR2 YYEEEE. The CDR3 has 12 amino acids. The V end was cut by 4 bases, the J end by 3 bases, with 7 bases between. The CDR3 coding sequence is TGTGCCAGCAGCCGACAGGACACTGAAGCTTTCTTT. Translation: CASSRQDTEAFF.

The CDR3 DNA follows: TGTGCCGTTAGACGGACAGGGCAAGGCTACACCTTC. As protein: CAVRRTGQGYTF. The V call is TRBV10-3, the J call TRBJ1-2; TRBD1 matches at 8 bases. Germline-derived CDR1 and CDR2 are ENHRY and SYGVKD. The CDR3 contains 12 residues. Trimming at V came to 11 bases and at J to 8 bases, leaving 10 bases not matched to a gene.

This clonotype was seen more than once but under ten times. The rearrangement joins TRBV5-1 to TRBJ2-3; TRBD1 matches at 7 bases. The germline V gene has CDR1 SGHRS and CDR2 YFSETQ. V dropped 4 bases and J dropped 6; count of bases not matched to a gene: 14. The CDR3 consists of 16 residues. CDR3 residues: CASSPWDSKSADTQYF. The CDR3 nucleotides read TGCGCCAGCAGCCCATGGGACAGCAAATCAGCCGATACGCAGTATTTT.

The rearrangement links TRBV7-7 to TRBJ2-3; 7 bases align to TRBD2. The J segment lost 2 bases and the V segment lost 2 bases, leaving 1 base of the junction unmatched. Germline values: CDR1 SSHAT, CDR2 FNYEAQ (reference sequence). This CDR3 is 14 amino acids long. As DNA, the CDR3 is TGTGCCAGCAGCTTAACTAGCGTCACAGATACGCAGTATTTT. It yields the protein CASSLTSVTDTQYF. The full variable domain, completed using reference TRBV7-7 and TRBJ2-3, is GAGVSQSPRYKVTKRGQDVTLRCDPISSHATLYWYQQALGQGPEFLTYFNYEAQPDKSGLPSDRFSAERPEGSISTLTIQRTEQRDSAMYRCASSLTSVTDTQYFGPGTRLTVL.

This clonotype was seen more than once but under ten times. The chain uses TRBV5-6 and TRBJ2-5; D ambiguous. The CDR3 spans 15 residues. CDR1 SGHDT and CDR2 YYEEEE come from the germline V gene. V dropped 0 bases and J dropped 2 bases, with 11 bases sitting between them. In nucleotides, the CDR3 is TGTGCCAGCAGCTTGGTCGGCCTTTCTCAAGAGACCCAGTACTTC. Its translation: CASSLVGLSQETQYF.

This clonotype came up a few times. The J gene is TRBJ2-5, the V gene TRBV20-1; tentative D call: TRBD2 (5 bases). The germline V gene has CDR1 DFQATT and CDR2 SNEGSKA (reference sequence). The germline V and J ends were trimmed by 1 base and 3 bases, with 12 bases remaining between them. This CDR3 is 14 amino acids long. In DNA, the CDR3 is TGCAGTGCTAGAGCACTAGTCCCCGAAGAGACCCAGTACTTC. Translating it yields CSARALVPEETQYF.

The J gene is TRBJ1-2, the V gene TRBV20-1; no firm D call. V shed 4 bases and J shed 3 bases, with 0 bases lying between them. The CDR3 runs 9 residues. CDR1 is DFQATT, CDR2 SNEGSKA, per germline (reference sequence). The CDR3 DNA follows: TGCAGTGCTAACTATGGCTACACCTTC. Residues: CSANYGYTF.

This clonotype was counted a few times. This sequence joins TRBV9 and TRBJ1-1; 8 nucleotides line up with TRBD1. Germline trimming cut 3 bases from V and 2 bases from J; bases unmatched to any gene: 6. The CDR3 consists of 15 residues. Per germline, CDR1 SGDLS and CDR2 YYNGEE. The CDR3 nucleotides are TGTGCCAGCAGCGAAGACCCAGGGGGCAACACTGAAGCTTTCTTT. Amino acid sequence: CASSEDPGGNTEAFF.

This clonotype was found many times. The J gene is TRBJ2-3, the V gene TRBV5-6; the D gene is possibly TRBD1 (5 bases). From germline, CDR1 is SGHDT and CDR2 YYEEEE. The V end was cut by 4 bases, the J end by 5 bases, with 17 bases between. The CDR3 consists of 15 residues. The chain's CDR3 is CASSEDKGAEDTQYF. The CDR3 bases are TGTGCCAGCAGCGAGGATAAAGGGGCGGAAGATACGCAGTATTTT.

This clonotype came up a few times. V and J are TRBV11-2 and TRBJ2-7, with D perhaps matching TRBD1 (5 bases). The V gene lost 3 bases and the J gene lost 4 bases, with 13 bases spanning the gap. This CDR3 is 14 amino acids long. Germline loops: CDR1 SGHAT, CDR2 FQNNGV. CDR3 protein: CASSLARVLYEQYF. The CDR3 coding sequence is TGTGCCAGCAGCTTGGCCAGGGTCTTATACGAGCAGTACTTC.

This clonotype has only a few counts. This chain joins TRBV29-1 and TRBJ1-1; possibly TRBD1 for D (5 bases). Trimming left V 7 bases short and J 8 bases short, with 17 bases between. This CDR3 contains 12 residues. The germline V gene has CDR1 SQVTM and CDR2 ANQGSEA. The chain's CDR3 is CSADRGVGEAFF. CDR3 bases: TGCAGCGCCGACAGAGGGGTAGGGGAAGCTTTCTTT.

This clonotype has only a few counts. In DNA form, the CDR3 reads TGTGCCTGCCTCCCAATGGGCGGCCCAACCTACAATGAGCAGTTCTTC. Translated: CACLPMGGPTYNEQFF. The rearrangement uses TRBV30 and TRBJ2-1; D uncertain. Trimming pared 6 bases from V and 2 bases from J, leaving 20 bases between. Germline assignment: CDR1 GTSNPN and CDR2 SVGIG (reference sequence). CDR3 length: 16 amino acids.

The rearrangement joins TRBV11-1 to TRBJ2-2; the D is unclear. Trimming cost V 5 bases and J 1 base, with 8 bases left between them. The CDR3 sequence is 14 residues long. From germline, CDR1 is SGHAT and CDR2 FQDESV (reference sequence). The CDR3 DNA reads TGTGCCAGCAGCCTCGACAAGAACACCGGGGAGCTGTTTTTT. This encodes CASSLDKNTGELFF.

The chain joins TRBV3-1 to TRBJ1-1; D is uncertain. The ends were cut back, 3 bases at V and 4 bases at J, with 12 bases in the middle. This CDR3 comprises 14 residues. The germline V gene encodes CDR1 LGHDT and CDR2 YNNKEL (reference sequence). The CDR3 sequence: CASSQTAWGTEAFF. CDR3 nucleotide sequence: TGTGCCAGCAGCCAGACGGCCTGGGGCACTGAAGCTTTCTTT.

This clonotype was seen a handful of times. J is TRBJ1-2 and V is TRBV5-1; D uncertain. Trimming took 4 bases from V and 3 from J, leaving 13 bases between them. The CDR3 extends over 14 amino acids. Germline values: CDR1 SGHRS, CDR2 YFSETQ. The CDR3 region is CASSPEATYYGYTF. CDR3 in DNA: TGCGCCAGCAGCCCTGAGGCGACGTACTATGGCTACACCTTC. Supplemented by reference TRBV5-1 and TRBJ1-2, the full variable domain reads KAGVTQTPRYLIKTRGQQVTLSCSPISGHRSVSWYQQTPGQGLQFLFEYFSETQRNKGNFPGRFSGRQFSNSRSEMNVSTLELGDSALYLCASSPEATYYGYTFGSGTRLTVV.

This clonotype was seen at least ten times. The V and J genes are TRBV12-3 or TRBV12-4 and TRBJ1-3, with D perhaps TRBD1 (5 bases). V shed 1 base and J shed 3 bases, with 10 bases lying between them. The CDR3 extends over 15 amino acids. The CDR3 is CASSLVRDLGNTIYF. In DNA form, the CDR3 reads TGTGCCAGCAGTTTAGTGAGGGACCTTGGAAACACCATATATTTT.

This clonotype was detected only a few times. The chain carries TRBV3-1 and TRBJ1-2; D is perhaps TRBD1 (5 bases). Per the germline V gene, CDR1 is LGHDT and CDR2 is YNNKEL (reference sequence). This CDR3 contains 15 residues. The V end was cut by 3 bases, the J end by 4 bases, with 15 bases between. The CDR3 protein is CASSQTAKGTYGYTF. CDR3 bases: TGTGCCAGCAGCCAGACAGCTAAGGGTACCTATGGCTACACCTTC.

The CDR3 region is CASSEQGEDTQYF. In DNA form, the CDR3 reads TGTGCCAGCAGCGAACAGGGCGAGGATACGCAGTATTTT. The gene calls are TRBV9 and TRBJ2-3; D is perhaps TRBD1 (6 bases). Trimming took off 3 bases at V and 6 bases at J, with 11 bases between the two ends. The germline CDR1 and CDR2 sequences are SGDLS and YYNGEE. The CDR3 has 13 residues.

This clonotype turned up a few times. This chain uses TRBV10-3 with TRBJ2-1; 10 nucleotides agree with TRBD2. This CDR3 comprises 15 residues. Germline loops: CDR1 ENHRY, CDR2 SYGVKD. V trimming: 6 bases; J trimming: 1 base; junction bases outside the gene matches: 3. The CDR3 DNA sequence: TGTGCCATCAGCGCACTAGCGGGGTCCTACAATGAGCAGTTCTTC. It translates to CAISALAGSYNEQFF.

As DNA, the CDR3 is TGCGCCAGCAGCCAAGGGGGGTACGGGGCCAACGTCCTGACTTTC. Protein product: CASSQGGYGANVLTF. The gene calls are TRBV4-1 and TRBJ2-6, with D perhaps assigned TRBD1 or TRBD2 (5 bases each). Germline V CDR1 and CDR2: MGHRA, YSYEKL. The CDR3 extends over 15 amino acids. The V and J ends lost 1 base and 4 bases respectively, with 8 bases between them.

This clonotype occurred a few times. The chain carries TRBV20-1 and TRBJ2-3, with TRBD2 matching over 10 bases. The germline CDR1 and CDR2 sequences are DFQATT and SNEGSKA (reference sequence). V lost 5 bases and J lost 2; bases outside the gene matches: 7. This CDR3 contains 15 residues. The CDR3 DNA reads TGCAGTGCTGGACGGACTAGCGGCAACACAGATACGCAGTATTTT. Its translation: CSAGRTSGNTDTQYF.

This sequence joins TRBV5-1 and TRBJ2-7; D is unclear. This CDR3 has 13 amino acids. Germline lookup yields CDR1 SGHRS and CDR2 YFSETQ. Trimming pared 0 bases from V and 2 bases from J, leaving 6 bases between. The CDR3 nucleotides are TGCGCCAGCAGCTTGGACTATCCCTACGAGCAGTACTTC. Translating it yields CASSLDYPYEQYF.

V gene TRBV4-1 combines with J gene TRBJ2-1, with 11 positions matching TRBD2. CDR1 is MGHRA, CDR2 YSYEKL, per germline. V was pared by 4 bases and J by 5 bases, with 4 bases of the junction left unmatched. The CDR3 is 15 residues long. The CDR3 spells CASSLSGRVDNEQFF. CDR3 nucleotide sequence: TGCGCCAGCAGCCTTAGCGGGAGGGTGGACAATGAGCAGTTCTTC.